Shown below are 25 T cell receptor beta chains from a single sample sequenced in a study of T cell responses to AZD1222 COVID-19 vaccine. Generated by immunoSEQ multiplex PCR, the TCRdb table keeps only in-frame clones and is missing some. Of around 91,000 clones in the sample, 90% to 95% were seen once. The specimen comprised peripheral blood, sampled 28 days after the second AZD1222 dose. The receptors were gathered from an adult who received the AZD1222 COVID-19 vaccine.

This sequence joins TRBV2 and TRBJ1-2; 7 bases align to TRBD1. CDR3 length equals 14 residues. CDR1 and CDR2 from the germline V gene are SNHLY and FYNNEI. J lost 4 bases, V lost 7 bases, and 9 bases had no gene match. The CDR3 coding sequence is TGTGCCAGCACAATTGGGACAGTTATCTATGGCTACACCTTC. Amino acid sequence: CASTIGTVIYGYTF.

The chain couples TRBV28 to TRBJ1-1; D is perhaps TRBD1 (5 bases). CDR3 size: 12 residues. CDR1 and CDR2 from the germline V gene are MDHEN and SYDVKM. Trimming took off 6 bases at V and 8 bases at J, with 13 bases between the two ends. CDR3 in DNA: TGTGCCAGCAGCATTGGGGGGTTCGAAGCTTTCTTT. Translation: CASSIGGFEAFF.

The rearrangement links TRBV28 to TRBJ1-4, with D perhaps TRBD1 (5 bases). The ends were cut back, 9 bases at V and 10 bases at J, with 21 bases in the middle. This CDR3 is built from 14 residues. The germline CDR1 and CDR2 sequences are MDHEN and SYDVKM. CDR3 DNA sequence: TGTGCCAGTGGATCCGGGACGGTCCCATTAAAACTGTTTTTT. It translates to CASGSGTVPLKLFF.

CDR3 amino acids: CASSTTWAGGQPQHF. The CDR3, as DNA: TGTGCCAGCAGTACCACTTGGGCGGGTGGTCAGCCCCAGCATTTT. The rearrangement links TRBV2 to TRBJ1-5; D is uncertain. The CDR3 covers 15 residues. V was cut by 5 bases and J by 6 bases, with 17 bases left in between. Germline loops: CDR1 SNHLY, CDR2 FYNNEI.

The V call is TRBV30, the J call TRBJ1-2; a weak D match, TRBD1 (6 bases). Germline CDR1 and CDR2: GTSNPN and SVGIG (reference sequence). V lost 5 bases, J lost 4 bases, and 14 bases lay in between. CDR3 length: 13 amino acids. The CDR3 region has the DNA TGTGCCTGGGGACAGCTAAACTTCTATGGCTACACCTTC. It translates to CAWGQLNFYGYTF.

The chain employs TRBV2 and TRBJ2-7, with D unclear. Germline V CDR1 and CDR2: SNHLY, FYNNEI. The CDR3 totals 12 residues. Trimming pared 6 bases from V and 4 bases from J, leaving 10 bases between. CDR3 bases: TGTGCCAGCAGCGCGGACCGTTACGAGCAGTACTTC. This sequence encodes CASSADRYEQYF.

This sequence joins TRBV5-1 and TRBJ2-5, with 7 bases lining up with TRBD2. Per the germline V gene, CDR1 is SGHRS and CDR2 is YFSETQ. The CDR3 runs 14 residues. V was pared by 1 base and J by 1 base, with 1 base of the junction left unmatched. The CDR3 region has the DNA TGCGCCAGCAGCTTGACGGGAGGCCAAGAGACCCAGTACTTC. Translation: CASSLTGGQETQYF.

This chain connects TRBV27 to TRBJ1-6, with D unclear. Between the trimmed V and J ends, which lost 3 bases and 5 bases, there was a span of 8 bases. Germline V lookup: CDR1 MNHEY, CDR2 SMNVEV (reference sequence). The CDR3 is 14 amino acids. The CDR3: CASSFSINNSPLHF. Here the CDR3 DNA reads TGTGCCAGCAGTTTTAGCATTAATAATTCACCCCTCCACTTT.

The chain is built from TRBV28 and TRBJ2-4; no clear D. The V gene's germline CDR1 is MDHEN and CDR2 SYDVKM. The CDR3 consists of 15 residues. V was cut by 4 bases and J by 1 base, with 11 bases left in between. CDR3 in amino acids: CASSSARAAKNIQYF. The DNA for the CDR3 is TGTGCCAGCAGTTCCGCTAGGGCGGCCAAAAACATTCAGTACTTC.

The chain combines TRBV3-1 (or the pseudogene TRBV3-2) with TRBJ1-5; D not resolved. CDR3 length: 15 residues. Germline values: CDR1 LGHDT, CDR2 YNNKEL (reference sequence). Trimming took 1 base from V and 3 from J, leaving 10 bases between them. The DNA for the CDR3 is TGTGCCAGCAGCCAAGCAGGTTGGCTCAATCAGCCCCAGCATTTT. Protein sequence: CASSQAGWLNQPQHF.

This chain uses TRBV5-4 with TRBJ1-1; 8 nucleotides match TRBD1. Germline CDR1 is SGHNT and CDR2 is YYREEE (reference sequence). The CDR3 extends over 14 amino acids. Losses at the gene ends were 0 bases for V and 3 bases for J; bases not matched to a gene: 1. The CDR3 sequence is CASSLDRGDTEAFF. CDR3 bases: TGTGCCAGCAGCTTGGACAGGGGGGACACTGAAGCTTTCTTT.

The chain recombines TRBV9 with TRBJ2-2, with TRBD2 matching 12 bases. With V trimmed by 3 bases and J by 6 bases, 6 bases remained unmatched. Germline V CDR1 and CDR2: SGDLS, YYNGEE. The CDR3 is 16 amino acids. The CDR3 reads CASSGPSGGAAGELFF. For the CDR3, the DNA is TGTGCCAGCAGCGGACCTAGCGGGGGGGCGGCCGGGGAGCTGTTTTTT.

This rearrangement joins TRBV24-1 to TRBJ2-1, with D tentatively TRBD2 (5 bases). Germline V gene sequence: CDR1 KGHDR, CDR2 SFDVKD. CDR3 size: 16 residues. Trimming took off 6 bases at V and 0 bases at J, with 14 bases between the two ends. DNA of the CDR3: TGTGCCACCAGTACTAGGACGGATAGCTCCTACAATGAGCAGTTCTTC. This gives the protein CATSTRTDSSYNEQFF.

The V call is TRBV7-9, the J call TRBJ1-2; 7 positions agree with TRBD1. The ends lost 5 bases at V and 2 bases at J; junction bases unmatched: 5. Germline V gene lookup returns CDR1 SEHNR and CDR2 FQNEAQ (reference sequence). This CDR3 is 14 amino acids long. The CDR3 DNA sequence: TGTGCCAGCAGCCCGGGACAGTCAAACTATGGCTACACCTTC. Protein: CASSPGQSNYGYTF.

This clone was seen once. This chain connects TRBV2 to TRBJ1-4; 7 positions agree with TRBD1. With V trimmed by 6 bases and J by 7 bases, 8 bases remained unmatched. The germline gives CDR1 SNHLY, CDR2 FYNNEI. The CDR3 runs to 14 residues. The CDR3 DNA follows: TGTGCCAGCAGGAGTACAGGGGTGGGTGAAAAACTGTTTTTT. Amino acids: CASRSTGVGEKLFF.

J is TRBJ1-2 and V is TRBV4-1, with D perhaps TRBD1 (5 bases). This CDR3 region has 16 residues. V was trimmed by 1 base and J by 7 bases, leaving 19 bases between them. Germline values: CDR1 MGHRA, CDR2 YSYEKL. CDR3 residues: CASSQVVRGLDGGYTF. CDR3 sequence (DNA): TGCGCCAGCAGCCAAGTAGTTCGGGGACTCGACGGTGGCTACACCTTC.

This clone appeared a single time. J is TRBJ1-2 and V is TRBV18; D remains unclear. The CDR3 loop spans 13 amino acids. The germline CDR1 and CDR2 sequences are KGHSH and LQKENI. V was shortened by 6 bases and J by 5 bases, with 13 bases between the two germline ends. CDR3 DNA sequence: TGTGCCAGCTCGGAGTCGATAGAATATGGCTACACCTTC. This encodes CASSESIEYGYTF.

This chain connects TRBV27 to TRBJ2-1; TRBD1 matches at 8 bases. Looked up from germline, CDR1 is MNHEY and CDR2 is SMNVEV (reference sequence). With V trimmed by 8 bases and J by 2 bases, 8 bases remained unmatched. This CDR3 contains 15 residues. In DNA, the CDR3 is TGTGCCAGCCGTAGCCCAGGGGGCGCCTACAATGAGCAGTTCTTC. This encodes CASRSPGGAYNEQFF.

The chain recombines TRBV7-2 with TRBJ2-7; D is possibly TRBD1 (6 bases). The CDR3 length is 12 residues. The V gene lost 3 bases and the J gene lost 6 bases, with 9 bases spanning the gap. Per the germline V gene, CDR1 is SGHTA and CDR2 is FQGNSA. CDR3 in DNA: TGTGCCAGCAGCTTTTCCAGGGGCGAGCAGTACTTC. It encodes CASSFSRGEQYF.

This clone was detected only a few times. This chain links TRBV19 with TRBJ1-2, with TRBD1 matching 8 bases. Trimming at V came to 5 bases and at J to 5 bases, leaving 10 bases not matched to a gene. The CDR3 has 15 amino acids. The germline V gene encodes CDR1 LNHDA and CDR2 SQIVND (reference sequence). The CDR3 protein is CASSSFRDRRYGYTF. CDR3 nucleotide sequence: TGTGCCAGTAGTTCCTTCCGGGACAGGCGGTATGGCTACACCTTC.

This chain links TRBV9 with TRBJ2-1, with 12 positions matching TRBD2. Per the germline V gene, CDR1 is SGDLS and CDR2 is YYNGEE. Losses at the gene ends were 0 bases for V and 10 bases for J; bases not matched to a gene: 8. CDR3 length: 16 amino acids. As DNA, the CDR3 is TGTGCCAGCAGCGTAGATCCTAGCGGGAGGGCCGGGGAGCAGTTCTTC. Translated, it gives CASSVDPSGRAGEQFF.

The V gene is TRBV9, the J gene TRBJ2-2; no clear D gene. Trimming removed 2 bases at V and 2 bases at J, with 7 bases between. From germline, CDR1 is SGDLS and CDR2 YYNGEE. CDR3 length equals 14 residues. The CDR3: CASSVSGNTGELFF. CDR3 sequence (DNA): TGTGCCAGCAGCGTGAGTGGTAACACCGGGGAGCTGTTTTTT.

A note on this clone: The sample contains more than one DNA sequence encoding this CDR3. The V and J genes are TRBV6-1 and TRBJ1-5; D uncertain. Per germline, CDR1 MNHNS and CDR2 SASEGT. The CDR3 contains 15 residues. Trimming stripped 0 bases from V and 2 bases from J, with 8 bases between. The CDR3 nucleotides are TGTGCCAGCAGTGAAGCTAGTGCCGGCAATCAGCCCCAGCATTTT. Protein sequence: CASSEASAGNQPQHF.

The chain has TRBV18 and TRBJ1-4; 7 bases map to TRBD1. Germline V gives CDR1 KGHSH, CDR2 LQKENI. CDR3 length: 15 amino acids. Trimming at V came to 4 bases and at J to 1 base, leaving 3 bases not matched to a gene. The CDR3 spells CASSQAGGTNEKLFF. The CDR3 DNA is TGTGCCAGCTCACAGGCAGGGGGAACTAATGAAAAACTGTTTTTT.

J is TRBJ2-1 and V is TRBV7-9; D is unresolved. Germline-derived CDR1 and CDR2 are SEHNR and FQNEAQ (reference sequence). V was pared by 8 bases and J by 2 bases, with 4 bases between. This CDR3 region has 11 residues. The CDR3 DNA sequence: TGTGCCAGCGGGCCCTACAATGAGCAGTTCTTC. As protein: CASGPYNEQFF.